Below, 9 T cell receptor beta chains from the same sample are listed, as sequenced in a study of blood T cell repertoires in COVID-19. Measured with immunoSEQ multiplex PCR; TCRdb has only the in-frame clones, and not every one. This table has approximately 86,000 clones, 75% to 85% appearing once. The sequenced material came from peripheral blood. Receptors were obtained from a woman aged 70-85 years with acute or convalescent COVID-19.

This rearrangement joins TRBV25-1 to TRBJ2-7, with D perhaps TRBD1 (6 bases). The germline V gene encodes CDR1 MGHDK and CDR2 SYGVNS. The V and J ends lost 5 bases and 6 bases respectively, with 8 bases between them. The CDR3 sequence is 11 residues long. The CDR3 bases are TGTGCCAGCAGTCCAGGGGCCGAGCAGTACTTC. Translated, it gives CASSPGAEQYF.

The CDR3 protein is CASAATDRGSEQFF. For the CDR3, the DNA is TGTGCCAGTGCAGCTACGGACAGGGGGTCTGAGCAGTTCTTC. The chain couples TRBV19 to TRBJ2-1, with 10 bases matching TRBD1. The germline gives CDR1 LNHDA, CDR2 SQIVND (reference sequence). Trimming cost V 8 bases and J 9 bases; bases outside gene matches: 10. There are 14 residues in the CDR3.

The J gene is TRBJ2-2, the V gene TRBV6-6, with a tentative D call TRBD1 (7 bases). Germline assignment: CDR1 MNHNY and CDR2 SVGAGI (reference sequence). The CDR3 consists of 15 residues. Trimming took 6 bases from V and 3 from J, leaving 14 bases between them. CDR3 sequence reads: CASRYRGGDTGELFF. The CDR3, as DNA: TGTGCCAGCAGGTACAGGGGAGGAGACACCGGGGAGCTGTTTTTT.

The chain uses TRBV5-4 and TRBJ2-5; D gene ambiguous. Germline V gives CDR1 SGHNT, CDR2 YYREEE (reference sequence). Between the trimmed V and J ends, which lost 4 bases and 2 bases, there was a span of 15 bases. The CDR3 extends over 15 amino acids. The CDR3 loop reads CASSTVMALQETQYF. In DNA, the CDR3 is TGTGCCAGCAGCACCGTGATGGCTCTTCAAGAGACCCAGTACTTC.

This chain uses TRBV29-1 with TRBJ2-1; possibly TRBD1 for D (6 bases). Trimming pared 8 bases from V and 2 bases from J, leaving 13 bases between. Germline V gene lookup returns CDR1 SQVTM and CDR2 ANQGSEA. The CDR3 runs 13 residues. CDR3 sequence (DNA): TGCAGCTACGGGACATCTACCTACAATGAGCAGTTCTTC. Translated: CSYGTSTYNEQFF.

The chain joins TRBV7-7 to TRBJ2-5; TRBD2 agrees at 12 bases. Germline assignment: CDR1 SSHAT and CDR2 FNYEAQ (reference sequence). The CDR3 has 15 residues. Trimming cost V 4 bases and J 5 bases; bases outside gene matches: 5. The CDR3 region is CASSWTSGAGETQYF. The CDR3 DNA is TGTGCCAGCAGCTGGACTAGCGGGGCTGGGGAGACCCAGTACTTC. The variable domain in full, with the rest retrieved from reference TRBV7-7 and TRBJ2-5, is GAGVSQSPRYKVTKRGQDVTLRCDPISSHATLYWYQQALGQGPEFLTYFNYEAQPDKSGLPSDRFSAERPEGSISTLTIQRTEQRDSAMYRCASSWTSGAGETQYFGPGTRLLVL.

This clone was counted between two and nine times. The chain couples TRBV5-4 to TRBJ2-3; TRBD2 agrees at 8 bases. This CDR3 has 14 residues. Unmatched junction bases numbered 7, after V lost 5 bases and J lost 5 bases. Germline CDR1 is SGHNT and CDR2 is YYREEE (reference sequence). CDR3 DNA sequence: TGTGCCAGCAGAGGGCGGGGGGCGGTAGATACGCAGTATTTT. Protein: CASRGRGAVDTQYF.

V usage is TRBV5-4 and J usage is TRBJ2-6; TRBD1 agrees at 10 bases. Trimming at V came to 2 bases and at J to 4 bases, leaving 9 bases not matched to a gene. The germline CDR1 and CDR2 sequences are SGHNT and YYREEE (reference sequence). The length of the CDR3 is 18 residues. The CDR3 DNA reads TGTGCCAGCAGCTTCCGGGACAGGGGTCGTCGCGGGGCCAACGTCCTGACTTTC. Translating it yields CASSFRDRGRRGANVLTF. Full variable domain (remainder filled in from reference TRBV5-4 and TRBJ2-6): ETGVTQSPTHLIKTRGQQVTLRCSSQSGHNTVSWYQQALGQGPQFIFQYYREEENGRGNFPPRFSGLQFPNYSSELNVNALELDDSALYLCASSFRDRGRRGANVLTFGAGSRLTVL.

Comments on this clone: One junction end does not reproduce the germline sequence, and a read error may be involved. V and J are TRBV5-1 and TRBJ2-3; TRBD1 aligns across 11 bases. The length of the CDR3 is 14 residues. The V gene's germline CDR1 is SGHRS and CDR2 YFSETQ. CDR3 protein: CASSPASGQGAPEF. The CDR3 DNA reads as TGCGCCAGCAGCCCCGCGTCCGGACAGGGGGCCCCCGAATTT.